The rows below give T cell receptor beta chains drawn from one sample of a study of blood T cell repertoires in COVID-19. Method: immunoSEQ multiplex PCR; TCRdb's copy keeps in-frame clones and lacks some. The sample holds 120,000 to 150,000 clones, approximately 80% seen once. Input material: peripheral blood. These receptors were taken from a man aged 50 to 60 with acute or convalescent COVID-19. Each CDR3 is given with its conserved first and last residue. The order of the fields is J gene, clone size, V gene, D gene, CDR3 protein, CDR3 DNA. D genes are given only for firm matches. Not every row has a clone size; where given, it reads once, few, many or a size class.

TRBJ2-3	few	TRBV7-8	TRBD2	CASSPLAGDADTQYF	TGTGCCAGCTCCCCGCTAGCGGGGGACGCAGATACGCAGTATTTT
TRBJ2-2	-	TRBV7-2	-	CASSLRGQKLTGELFF	TGTGCCAGCAGCTTAAGAGGGCAGAAACTCACCGGGGAGCTGTTTTTT
TRBJ2-1	-	TRBV19	-	CASSIPEGGEQFF	TGTGCCAGTAGTATCCCAGAAGGGGGTGAGCAGTTCTTC
TRBJ2-1	-	TRBV19	-	CASKVGSEQFF	TGTGCCAGTAAGGTGGGCAGTGAGCAGTTCTTC
TRBJ1-1	-	TRBV15	-	CATSRDGQGGTEAFF	TGTGCCACCAGCAGAGATGGGCAGGGTGGTACTGAAGCTTTCTTT
TRBJ2-6	-	TRBV5-4	TRBD2	CASSSPRTSGKRSGANVLTF	TGTGCCAGCAGCTCCCCTCGCACTAGCGGAAAGCGCTCTGGGGCCAACGTCCTGACTTTC
TRBJ1-1	few	TRBV5-1	-	CASSLSGQREAFF	TGCGCCAGCAGCTTGTCCGGACAGCGTGAAGCTTTCTTT
TRBJ1-4	few	TRBV15	TRBD1	CATSITGEMVEKLFF	TGTGCCACCAGCATTACAGGGGAGATGGTTGAAAAACTGTTTTTT
TRBJ2-7	-	TRBV9	TRBD2	CASSVGLADTYEQYF	TGTGCCAGCAGCGTCGGACTAGCGGATACCTACGAGCAGTACTTC
TRBJ1-2	-	TRBV24-1	-	CATSDRTGNFGYTF	TGTGCCACCAGTGACCGGACTGGAAACTTTGGCTACACCTTC
TRBJ2-1	few	TRBV7-2	TRBD2	CASSPDAGGPNEQFF	TGTGCCAGCAGCCCAGACGCGGGGGGGCCCAATGAGCAGTTCTTC
TRBJ1-2	few	TRBV6-5	TRBD1	CAGKQGFYGYTF	TGTGCCGGAAAACAGGGGTTCTATGGCTACACCTTC
TRBJ2-2	-	TRBV15	-	CATSRDLGEGGELFF	TGTGCCACCAGCAGAGATCTGGGTGAGGGCGGGGAGCTGTTTTTT
TRBJ1-5	-	TRBV7-6	-	CASSLGGVSQPQHF	TGTGCCAGCAGCTTAGGGGGGGTTAGTCAGCCCCAGCATTTT
TRBJ1-6	few	TRBV30	-	CAWSPGQLNSPLHF	TGTGCCTGGAGTCCTGGACAGCTTAATTCACCCCTCCACTTT
TRBJ2-1	-	TRBV3-1/TRBV3-2	TRBD2	CASSQPGLAGRDEQFF	TGTGCCAGCAGCCAACCCGGACTAGCGGGGAGGGATGAGCAGTTCTTC
TRBJ2-6	-	TRBV19	-	CASNPSTGYSSGANVLTF	TGTGCCAGTAACCCCTCGACAGGATACTCCTCTGGGGCCAACGTCCTGACTTTC
TRBJ2-7	-	TRBV18	-	CASSPSASYEQYF	TGTGCCAGCTCACCATCTGCGTCCTACGAGCAGTACTTC
TRBJ2-1	-	TRBV6-1	-	CASSEAGFGYGGNEQFF	TGTGCCAGCAGTGAGGCAGGGTTCGGCTACGGGGGCAATGAGCAGTTCTTC
TRBJ1-5	-	TRBV2	-	CASSDRVSQPQHF	TGTGCCAGCAGTGACAGGGTTAGCCAGCCCCAGCATTTT
TRBJ1-1	-	TRBV5-6	-	CASSLGRYTEAFF	TGTGCCAGCAGCCTGGGCAGATACACTGAAGCTTTCTTT
TRBJ2-3	-	TRBV3-1/TRBV3-2	-	CASSQEGGPADTQYF	TGTGCCAGCAGCCAAGAGGGGGGGCCGGCAGATACGCAGTATTTT
TRBJ2-2	-	TRBV11-2	-	CASSFGGPTGELFF	TGTGCCAGCAGCTTCGGGGGACCGACCGGGGAGCTGTTTTTT
TRBJ1-2	few	TRBV30	-	CAWSVRDSDGYTF	TGTGCCTGGAGTGTACGGGATTCCGACGGCTACACCTTC
TRBJ1-1	-	TRBV27	TRBD1	CASSLQGRNTEAFF	TGTGCCAGCAGTCTACAGGGGAGGAACACTGAAGCTTTCTTT
TRBJ1-1	few	TRBV28	TRBD1	CASRTGKLNTEAFF	TGTGCCAGCAGGACAGGGAAACTGAACACTGAAGCTTTCTTT
TRBJ2-1	-	TRBV7-9	TRBD2	CASSLESTSGGYNEQFF	TGTGCCAGCAGCTTAGAATCGACTAGCGGGGGCTACAATGAGCAGTTCTTC
TRBJ2-2	-	TRBV12-5	-	CASGLTRFTGELFF	TGTGCTAGTGGTTTGACGAGGTTTACCGGGGAGCTGTTTTTT
TRBJ2-1	-	TRBV6-5	TRBD1	CASSDPGQGREQFF	TGTGCCAGCAGCGATCCGGGACAGGGGCGTGAGCAGTTCTTC
TRBJ2-7	-	TRBV11-2	TRBD2	CASSNGGGVNEQYF	TGTGCCAGCAGCAATGGGGGGGGTGTCAACGAGCAGTACTTC
TRBJ2-2	few	TRBV30	TRBD1	CAWSRRVGTGNTGELFF	TGTGCCTGGAGTCGCCGGGTCGGGACAGGGAACACCGGGGAGCTGTTTTTT
TRBJ2-1	-	TRBV5-1	-	CASSFRGDEQFF	TGCGCCAGCAGCTTCCGAGGTGATGAGCAGTTCTTC
TRBJ1-4	-	TRBV11-2	-	CASSQITGIGEKLFF	TGTGCCAGCAGCCAGATCACAGGGATTGGTGAAAAACTGTTTTTT
TRBJ2-5	-	TRBV7-6	-	CASSLSSGRGGETQYF	TGTGCCAGCAGCTTAAGTTCGGGTCGAGGGGGAGAGACCCAGTACTTC
TRBJ1-1	-	TRBV6-1	-	CASSEYSGHVNTEAFF	TGTGCCAGCAGTGAATATTCAGGGCACGTGAACACTGAAGCTTTCTTT
TRBJ1-1	-	TRBV19	-	CASSIRGPVNTEAFF	TGTGCCAGTAGTATTAGGGGTCCTGTGAACACTGAAGCTTTCTTT
TRBJ1-6	-	TRBV5-5	TRBD1	CASSLAWDSDSPLHF	TGTGCCAGCAGCTTAGCGTGGGACAGTGATTCACCCCTCCACTTT